What follows are 10 T cell receptor beta chains derived from one specimen sequenced in a study of regulatory T cells in long-lasting Graves disease. Preparation of the TCR library used RNA extracted from PBMCs. In TCRdb, the reads were re-called with MiXCR into one record per CDR3 protein. The repertoire holds around 700 distinct CDR3 sequences, with more than 75% as singletons. The sequencing here drew on peripheral blood mononuclear cells (PBMCs), taken with antithyroid drug treatment, in newly diagnosed or persistent Graves disease (not recorded which). Receptor source: a woman in her forties or fifties with Graves disease.

The J gene is TRBJ2-5, the V gene TRBV29-1; no definite D call. Germline V gene lookup returns CDR1 SQVTM and CDR2 ANQGSEA. There are 13 residues in the CDR3. The ends were cut back, 3 bases at V and 5 bases at J, with 13 bases in the middle. The CDR3 protein is CSVDLGYAETQYF. For the CDR3, the DNA is TGCAGCGTTGATCTGGGGTATGCGGAGACCCAGTACTTC.

The chain employs TRBV7-3 and TRBJ1-1; 7 nucleotides agree with TRBD1. V dropped 5 bases and J dropped 1; count of bases not matched to a gene: 4. There are 14 residues in the CDR3. Germline assignment: CDR1 SGHTA and CDR2 FQGTGA. In DNA, the CDR3 is TGTGCCAGCAGCCGTGGGACAGCGAACACTGAAGCTTTCTTT. Translated: CASSRGTANTEAFF. The whole variable domain, remainder taken from reference TRBV7-3 and TRBJ1-1, is GAGVSQTPSNKVTEKGKYVELRCDPISGHTALYWYRQSLGQGPEFLIYFQGTGAADDSGLPNDRFFAVRPEGSVSTLKIQRTERGDSAVYLCASSRGTANTEAFFGQGTRLTVV.

The V call is TRBV7-9, the J call TRBJ2-7; D might be TRBD2 (5 bases). Germline V CDR1 and CDR2: SEHNR, FQNEAQ (reference sequence). This CDR3 has 14 amino acids. Trimming pared 2 bases from V and 6 bases from J, leaving 14 bases between. The CDR3 region is CASSLSEGISEQYF. In DNA, the CDR3 is TGTGCCAGCAGCTTAAGTGAGGGAATAAGCGAGCAGTACTTC.

The V gene is TRBV6-2 or TRBV6-3, the J gene TRBJ2-3; tentative D call: TRBD2 (6 bases). Trimming removed 0 bases from V and 4 bases from J, with 14 bases in between. Germline-derived CDR1 and CDR2 are MNHEY and SVGEGT. The length of the CDR3 is 16 residues. The chain's CDR3 is CASSYSAMASADTQYF. The DNA of the CDR3 is TGTGCCAGCAGTTACTCGGCGATGGCTAGCGCAGATACGCAGTATTTT.

This chain connects TRBV7-9 to TRBJ2-2; no reliable D call. Trimming pared 3 bases from V and 2 bases from J, leaving 7 bases between. Germline V gene sequence: CDR1 SEHNR, CDR2 FQNEAQ (reference sequence). CDR3 length equals 14 residues. CDR3 amino acids: CASSFTDNTGELFF. CDR3 DNA: TGTGCCAGCAGCTTTACGGATAACACCGGGGAGCTGTTTTTT.

The chain has TRBV7-9 and TRBJ2-1, with 10 positions matching TRBD1. Germline V gives CDR1 SEHNR, CDR2 FQNEAQ (reference sequence). V was clipped by 2 bases and J by 7 bases; unmatched bases: 17. This CDR3 contains 19 residues. The CDR3 bases are TGTGCCAGCAGCTTAACAACACGGGCAGACAGGGGGCATCTTAATGAGCAGTTCTTC. Amino acid sequence: CASSLTTRADRGHLNEQFF.

The gene calls are TRBV5-1 and TRBJ2-1, with D perhaps TRBD2 (6 bases). The germline V gene encodes CDR1 SGHRS and CDR2 YFSETQ. The CDR3 length is 14 residues. The germline V and J ends were trimmed by 3 bases and 1 base, with 8 bases remaining between them. The CDR3 sequence: CASSSGLSYNEQFF. DNA of the CDR3: TGCGCCAGCAGCTCCGGACTATCCTACAATGAGCAGTTCTTC.

The chain uses TRBV10-2 and TRBJ1-5, with TRBD1 matching 7 bases. The CDR3 contains 13 residues. With V trimmed by 3 bases and J by 6 bases, 2 bases remained unmatched. The germline gives CDR1 WSHSY, CDR2 SAAADI. CDR3 in DNA: TGCGCCAGCAGTGAACAGGGGCGTCAGCCCCAGCATTTT. It translates to CASSEQGRQPQHF.

This clonotype was observed a handful of times. V and J are TRBV10-3 and TRBJ2-1; D possibly corresponds to TRBD2 (6 bases). With 6 bases removed from V and 10 bases from J, the gap between germline ends came to 13 bases. Per the germline V gene, CDR1 is ENHRY and CDR2 is SYGVKD. The CDR3 extends over 12 amino acids. The CDR3 is CAIRGREEEQFF. CDR3 DNA sequence: TGTGCCATCAGGGGGCGGGAAGAGGAGCAGTTCTTC.

CDR3 DNA sequence: TGTGCCATCAGTAATGGACAGGGTAATGGCTACACCTTC. It translates to CAISNGQGNGYTF. The J gene is TRBJ1-2, the V gene TRBV10-3, with 8 nucleotides matching TRBD1. There are 13 residues in the CDR3. Germline CDR1 and CDR2: ENHRY and SYGVKD. The trim removed 5 bases at V and 6 bases at J, leaving 5 bases unmatched.